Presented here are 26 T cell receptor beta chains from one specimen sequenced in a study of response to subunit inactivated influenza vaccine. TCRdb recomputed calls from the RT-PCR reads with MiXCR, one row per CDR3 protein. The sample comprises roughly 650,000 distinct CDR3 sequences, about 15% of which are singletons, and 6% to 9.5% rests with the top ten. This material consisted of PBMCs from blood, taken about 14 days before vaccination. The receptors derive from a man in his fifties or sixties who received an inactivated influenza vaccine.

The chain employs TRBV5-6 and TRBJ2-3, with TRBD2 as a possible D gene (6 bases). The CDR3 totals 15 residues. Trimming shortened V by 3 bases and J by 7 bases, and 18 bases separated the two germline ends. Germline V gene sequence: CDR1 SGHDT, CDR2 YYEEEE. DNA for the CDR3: TGTGCCAGCAGCTCAGAGCTAGCGAGACTTAATACGCAGTATTTT. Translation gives CASSSELARLNTQYF.

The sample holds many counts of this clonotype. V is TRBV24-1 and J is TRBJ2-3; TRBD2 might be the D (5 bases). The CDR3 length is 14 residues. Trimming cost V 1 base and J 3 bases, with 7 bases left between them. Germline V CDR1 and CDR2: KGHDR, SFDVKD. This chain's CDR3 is CATSDLRGTDTQYF. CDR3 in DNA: TGTGCCACCAGTGATTTACGGGGAACAGATACGCAGTATTTT.

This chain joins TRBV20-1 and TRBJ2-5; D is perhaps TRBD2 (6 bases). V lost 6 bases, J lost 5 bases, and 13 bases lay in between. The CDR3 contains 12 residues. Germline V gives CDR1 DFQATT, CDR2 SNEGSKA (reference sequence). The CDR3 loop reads CSAQGGPETQYF. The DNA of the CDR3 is TGCAGTGCCCAAGGAGGGCCGGAGACCCAGTACTTC.

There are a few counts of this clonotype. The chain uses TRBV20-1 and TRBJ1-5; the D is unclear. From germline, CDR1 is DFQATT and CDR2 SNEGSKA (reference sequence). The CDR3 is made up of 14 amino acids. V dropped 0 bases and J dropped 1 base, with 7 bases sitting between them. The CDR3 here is CSARDLRSNQPQHF. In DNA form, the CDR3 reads TGCAGTGCTAGAGATTTACGGAGCAATCAGCCCCAGCATTTT.

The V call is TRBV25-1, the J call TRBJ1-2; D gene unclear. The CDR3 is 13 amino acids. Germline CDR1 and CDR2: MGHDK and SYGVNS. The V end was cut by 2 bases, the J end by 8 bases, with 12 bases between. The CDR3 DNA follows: TGTGCCAGCAGTGAAAATAGACTGGGGGGCTACACCTTC. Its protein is CASSENRLGGYTF.

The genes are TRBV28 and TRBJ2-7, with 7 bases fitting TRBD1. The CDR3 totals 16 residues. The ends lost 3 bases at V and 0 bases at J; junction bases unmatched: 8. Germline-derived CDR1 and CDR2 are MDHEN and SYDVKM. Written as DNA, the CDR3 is TGTGCCAGCAGTTTCAAACAGGGGAACCCCTCCTACGAGCAGTACTTC. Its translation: CASSFKQGNPSYEQYF.

The CDR3 coding sequence is TGTGCCAGCAGCTCCGCTCATGGCAATCAGCCCCAGCATTTT. Encoded protein: CASSSAHGNQPQHF. J is TRBJ1-5 and V is TRBV5-5, with D hard to call. V shed 3 bases and J shed 2 bases, with 9 bases lying between them. Germline CDR1 SGHKS, CDR2 YYEKEE (reference sequence). CDR3 length: 14 residues.

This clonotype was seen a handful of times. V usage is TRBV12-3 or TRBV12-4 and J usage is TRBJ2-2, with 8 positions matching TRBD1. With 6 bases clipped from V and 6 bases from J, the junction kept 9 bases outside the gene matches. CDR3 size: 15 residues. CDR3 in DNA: TGTGCCAGCAGGGGGTCGACAGGGGTGGCCGGGGAGCTGTTTTTT. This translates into CASRGSTGVAGELFF.

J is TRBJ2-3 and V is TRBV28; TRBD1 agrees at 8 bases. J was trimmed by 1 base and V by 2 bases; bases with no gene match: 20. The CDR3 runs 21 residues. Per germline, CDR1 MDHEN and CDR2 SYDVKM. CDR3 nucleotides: TGTGCCAGCAGTTTAAGAGTCGTAGTGAGCCAGGGGGCGCCGGGCACAGATACGCAGTATTTT. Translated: CASSLRVVVSQGAPGTDTQYF. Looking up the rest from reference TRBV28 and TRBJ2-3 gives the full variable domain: DVKVTQSSRYLVKRTGEKVFLECVQDMDHENMFWYRQDPGLGLRLIYFSYDVKMKEKGDIPEGYSVSREKKERFSLILESASTNQTSMYLCASSLRVVVSQGAPGTDTQYFGPGTRLTVL.

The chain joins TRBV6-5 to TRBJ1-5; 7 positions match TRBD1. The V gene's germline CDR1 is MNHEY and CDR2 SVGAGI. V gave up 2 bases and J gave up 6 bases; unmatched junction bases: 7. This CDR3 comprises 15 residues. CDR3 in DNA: TGTGCCAGCAGTTACGAGGGAGGGGGCAGTCAGCCCCAGCATTTT. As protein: CASSYEGGGSQPQHF.

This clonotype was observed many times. The CDR3 here is CSAGKASNTGELFF. CDR3 coding DNA: TGCAGCGCCGGGAAGGCCAGCAACACCGGGGAGCTGTTTTTT. The V gene is TRBV29-1, the J gene TRBJ2-2, with D possibly being TRBD2 (5 bases). In germline, CDR1 is SQVTM, CDR2 ANQGSEA. V shed 7 bases and J shed 2 bases, with 14 bases lying between them. The CDR3 contains 14 residues.

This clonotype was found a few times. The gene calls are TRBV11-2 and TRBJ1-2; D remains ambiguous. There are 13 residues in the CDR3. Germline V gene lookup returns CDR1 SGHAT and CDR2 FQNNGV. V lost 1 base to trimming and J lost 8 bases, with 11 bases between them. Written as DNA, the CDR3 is TGTGCCAGCAGCTTAGGGCGGGAGTGGGGCTACACCTTC. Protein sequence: CASSLGREWGYTF.

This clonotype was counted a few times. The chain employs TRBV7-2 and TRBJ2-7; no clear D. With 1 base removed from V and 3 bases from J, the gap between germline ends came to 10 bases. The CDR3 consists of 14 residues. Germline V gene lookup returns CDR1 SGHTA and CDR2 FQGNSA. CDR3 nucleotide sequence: TGTGCCAGCAGCTTAGGGCAGGTTGGCTACGAGCAGTACTTC. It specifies CASSLGQVGYEQYF.

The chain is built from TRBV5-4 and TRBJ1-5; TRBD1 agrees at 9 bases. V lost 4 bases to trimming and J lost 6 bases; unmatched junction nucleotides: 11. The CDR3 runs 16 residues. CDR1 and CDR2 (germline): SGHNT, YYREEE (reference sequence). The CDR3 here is CASSLRDRDAIQPQHF. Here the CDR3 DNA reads TGTGCCAGCAGCCTCCGGGACAGGGATGCCATTCAGCCCCAGCATTTT.

The CDR3 loop reads CASSERIAADTQYF. For the CDR3, the DNA is TGTGCCAGCAGTGAACGGATAGCGGCAGATACGCAGTATTTT. The rearrangement joins TRBV2 to TRBJ2-3; possibly TRBD2 for D (6 bases). CDR1 is SNHLY, CDR2 FYNNEI, per germline. CDR3 length equals 14 residues. V lost 2 bases and J lost 4, with 10 bases in between.

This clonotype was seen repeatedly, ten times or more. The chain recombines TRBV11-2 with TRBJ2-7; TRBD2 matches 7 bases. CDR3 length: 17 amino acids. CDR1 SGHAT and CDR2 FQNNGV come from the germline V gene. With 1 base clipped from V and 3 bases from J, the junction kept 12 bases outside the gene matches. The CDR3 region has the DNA TGTGCCAGCAGCTTAGTGCAGACTAGCCGAGTCATCTACGAGCAGTACTTC. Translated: CASSLVQTSRVIYEQYF.

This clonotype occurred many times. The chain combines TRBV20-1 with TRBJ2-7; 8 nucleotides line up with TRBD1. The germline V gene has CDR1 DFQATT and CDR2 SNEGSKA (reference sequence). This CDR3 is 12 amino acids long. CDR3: CSVQGEVYEQYF. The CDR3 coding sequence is TGCAGCGTACAGGGGGAGGTATACGAGCAGTACTTC.

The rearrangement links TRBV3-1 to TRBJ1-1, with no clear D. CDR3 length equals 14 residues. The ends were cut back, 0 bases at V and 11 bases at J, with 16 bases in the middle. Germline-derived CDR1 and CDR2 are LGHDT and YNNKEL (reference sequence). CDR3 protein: CASSQEGIPSAAFF. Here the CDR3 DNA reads TGTGCCAGCAGCCAAGAGGGGATCCCGTCTGCCGCTTTCTTT.

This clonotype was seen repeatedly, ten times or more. The CDR3 is CASSLTDYNEQFF. The CDR3 DNA follows: TGTGCCAGCAGTTTGACGGATTACAATGAGCAGTTCTTC. J is TRBJ2-1 and V is TRBV12-3 or TRBV12-4; D ambiguous. V shed 3 bases and J shed 4 bases, with 7 bases lying between them. CDR3 length: 13 amino acids.

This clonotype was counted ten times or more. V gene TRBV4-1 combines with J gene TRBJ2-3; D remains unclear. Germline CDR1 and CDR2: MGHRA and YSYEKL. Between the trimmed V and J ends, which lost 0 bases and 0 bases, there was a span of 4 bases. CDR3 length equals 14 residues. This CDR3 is CASSQEPSTDTQYF. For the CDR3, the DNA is TGCGCCAGCAGCCAAGAGCCGAGCACAGATACGCAGTATTTT.

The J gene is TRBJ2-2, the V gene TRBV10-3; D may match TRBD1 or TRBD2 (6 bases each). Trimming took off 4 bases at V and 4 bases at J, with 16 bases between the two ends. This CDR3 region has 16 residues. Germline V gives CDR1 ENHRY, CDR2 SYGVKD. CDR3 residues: CAISARGGRGTGELFF. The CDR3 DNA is TGTGCCATCAGTGCCCGAGGGGGGCGGGGCACCGGGGAGCTGTTTTTT.

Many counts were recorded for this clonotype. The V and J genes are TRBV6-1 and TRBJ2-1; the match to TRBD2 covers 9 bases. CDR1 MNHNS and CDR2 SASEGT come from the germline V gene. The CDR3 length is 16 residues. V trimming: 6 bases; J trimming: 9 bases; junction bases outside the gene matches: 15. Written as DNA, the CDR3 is TGTGCCAGCAGCCACCGGGTTGGCGGGGGGGCCAGTGAGCAGTTCTTC. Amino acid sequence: CASSHRVGGGASEQFF.

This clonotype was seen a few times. CDR3 sequence reads: CASSPRLWGQSNTEAFF. The CDR3 bases are TGTGCCAGCTCACCACGCTTGTGGGGACAGAGCAACACTGAAGCTTTCTTT. The genes are TRBV18 and TRBJ1-1; 7 bases agree with TRBD1. Germline V gene sequence: CDR1 KGHSH, CDR2 LQKENI. Unmatched junction bases numbered 10, after V lost 1 base and J lost 2 bases. The CDR3 loop spans 17 amino acids.

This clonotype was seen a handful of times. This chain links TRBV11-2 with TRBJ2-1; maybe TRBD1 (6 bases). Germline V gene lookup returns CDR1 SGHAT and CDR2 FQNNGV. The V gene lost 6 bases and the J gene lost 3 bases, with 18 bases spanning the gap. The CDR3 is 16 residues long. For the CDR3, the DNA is TGTGCCAGCAGAACCATCAGGGGTGGATTCTACAATGAGCAGTTCTTC. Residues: CASRTIRGGFYNEQFF.

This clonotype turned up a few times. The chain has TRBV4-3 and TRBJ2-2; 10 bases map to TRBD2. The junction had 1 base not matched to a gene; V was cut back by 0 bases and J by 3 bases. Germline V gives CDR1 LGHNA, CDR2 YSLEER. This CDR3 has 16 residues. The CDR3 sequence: CASSQELAGYTGELFF. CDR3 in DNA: TGCGCCAGCAGCCAAGAACTAGCGGGATACACCGGGGAGCTGTTTTTT.

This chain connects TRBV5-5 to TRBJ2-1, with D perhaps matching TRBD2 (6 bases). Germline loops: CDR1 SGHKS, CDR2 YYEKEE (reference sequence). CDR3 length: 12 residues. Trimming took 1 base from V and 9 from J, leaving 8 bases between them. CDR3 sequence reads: CASSLYGSEQFF. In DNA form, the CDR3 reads TGTGCCAGCAGCTTGTACGGGAGTGAGCAGTTCTTC. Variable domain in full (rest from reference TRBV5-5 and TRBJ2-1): DAGVTQSPTHLIKTRGQQVTLRCSPISGHKSVSWYQQVLGQGPQFIFQYYEKEERGRGNFPDRFSARQFPNYSSELNVNALLLGDSALYLCASSLYGSEQFFGPGTRLTVL.